This TCR beta chain emerged from a study of CD8 T cells in Susac syndrome. Study-wide points: No clonal expansion appeared among CD4+ T cells in Susac patients.

Points on this clonotype: Its target is unknown.

Reverse transcription of about 0.45 to 1 ug RNA was performed with random hexamers. In TCRdb, the immunoSEQ multiplex PCR reads were re-called with MiXCR into one record per CDR3 protein. The sample holds 150,000 or so distinct CDR3 sequences, roughly 95% seen once. V was pared by 1 base and J by 2 bases, with 16 bases between. The CDR3 length is 17 residues. The chain links TRBV23-1 to TRBJ2-3; D call uncertain. TRBV23-1 is filed as an ORF, its function uncertain. The receptor was isolated from a human donor with Susac syndrome. Sequencing input: CD4+ T cells from PBMCs. In DNA form, the CDR3 reads TGCGCCAGCAGTCAATGGTCGGCAAACCCGCACACAGATACGCAGTATTTT. Translating it yields CASSQWSANPHTDTQYF.